These 14 T cell receptor beta chains were sequenced from one sample in a study of shared clonotypes between healthy human individuals. The table came from immunoSEQ multiplex PCR; TCRdb's copy has only in-frame clones and leaves some out. The data show some 1 million clones, roughly 80% seen once. Source material: memory CD4+ T cells sorted from blood. Subset denoted: CD45RA-negative fraction. These receptors came from a young man in good health.

This CDR3 reads CASREPWDRGNEKLFF. CDR3 bases: TGTGCAAGTCGCGAACCCTGGGACAGGGGAAACGAAAAACTGTTTTTT. This chain links TRBV12-2 with TRBJ1-4; the D call TRBD1 from the table was never checked on the DNA. TRBV12-2 is assigned pseudogene status. This CDR3 is built from 16 residues.

The chain carries TRBV29-1 and TRBJ2-7, with 13 bases that match TRBD2. Germline V gene sequence: CDR1 SQVTM, CDR2 ANQGSEA. The J segment lost 5 bases and the V segment lost 3 bases, leaving 7 bases of the junction unmatched. CDR3 size: 15 residues. The CDR3 DNA reads TGCAGCGTTGAGGGACTAGCGGGGCGGGGCGACGAGCAGTACTTC. This codes for CSVEGLAGRGDEQYF.

V is TRBV28 and J is TRBJ2-7; unclear D gene. CDR1 is MDHEN, CDR2 SYDVKM, per germline. This CDR3 comprises 12 residues. The ends were cut back, 4 bases at V and 1 base at J, with 5 bases in the middle. CDR3 nucleotides: TGTGCCAGCAGTTCCGTATCCTACGAGCAGTACTTC. This encodes CASSSVSYEQYF.

Turning to this clone: Distinct nucleotide sequences in the sample also encode this CDR3. The V call is TRBV28, the J call TRBJ2-5, with D possibly TRBD2 on 5 matching bases. The CDR3 spans 13 residues. The germline V gene has CDR1 MDHEN and CDR2 SYDVKM. With 6 bases removed from V and 2 bases from J, the gap between germline ends came to 10 bases. CDR3 in amino acids: CASSRTRQETQYF. In nucleotides, the CDR3 is TGTGCCAGCAGCCGGACTCGTCAAGAGACCCAGTACTTC.

The chain's CDR3 is CASSRGAGARYEQYF. Written as DNA, the CDR3 is TGTGCCAGCAGTCGCGGGGCGGGGGCGCGATACGAGCAGTACTTC. V gene TRBV6-5 combines with J gene TRBJ2-7; D may be TRBD2 (7 bases). This CDR3 region has 15 residues. V lost 5 bases and J lost 4, with 18 bases in between. Germline CDR1 MNHEY, CDR2 SVGAGI.

V and J are TRBV7-2 and TRBJ1-3; tentative D call: TRBD1 (5 bases). This CDR3 has 14 residues. In germline, CDR1 is SGHTA, CDR2 FQGNSA. Trimming shortened V by 3 bases and J by 4 bases, and 10 bases separated the two germline ends. In DNA, the CDR3 is TGTGCCAGCAGCTTCGCAGGGTTAGGAAACACCATATATTTT. This encodes CASSFAGLGNTIYF.

V usage is TRBV10-1 and J usage is TRBJ2-7; 8 bases are shared with TRBD1. Germline trimming cut 2 bases from V and 0 bases from J; bases unmatched to any gene: 6. This CDR3 comprises 16 residues. Germline CDR1 and CDR2: WNHNN and SYGVQD (reference sequence). The CDR3 sequence is CASSELPGQASYEQYF. In nucleotides, the CDR3 is TGCGCCAGCAGTGAGCTTCCGGGACAGGCCTCCTACGAGCAGTACTTC.

V is TRBV7-2 and J is TRBJ2-1; TRBD2 is a possible D gene (5 bases). The CDR3 runs to 15 residues. Germline CDR1 and CDR2: SGHTA and FQGNSA. V dropped 5 bases and J dropped 0 bases, with 11 bases sitting between them. CDR3 DNA sequence: TGTGCCAGCAGCGCGACTATTAGCTCCTACAATGAGCAGTTCTTC. This codes for CASSATISSYNEQFF.

V and J are TRBV11-2 and TRBJ2-5, with TRBD1 identical over 8 bases. V dropped 3 bases and J dropped 5; count of bases not matched to a gene: 8. The CDR3 has 15 amino acids. CDR1 SGHAT and CDR2 FQNNGV come from the germline V gene. The CDR3 spells CASSFQGASGETQYF. The CDR3 DNA reads TGTGCCAGCAGCTTCCAGGGGGCGAGTGGGGAGACCCAGTACTTC. Full variable domain (outside the CDR3, taken from reference TRBV11-2 and TRBJ2-5): EAGVAQSPRYKIIEKRQSVAFWCNPISGHATLYWYQQILGQGPKLLIQFQNNGVVDDSQLPKDRFSAERLKGVDSTLKIQPAKLEDSAVYLCASSFQGASGETQYFGPGTRLLVL.

Remarks on this clone: The same CDR3 can be traced to other DNA sequences in this sample. The J gene is TRBJ1-3, the V gene TRBV5-1; the D gene is possibly TRBD1 (6 bases). Germline V gene lookup returns CDR1 SGHRS and CDR2 YFSETQ. V was cut by 0 bases and J by 1 base, with 11 bases left in between. CDR3 length equals 16 residues. For the CDR3, the DNA is TGCGCCAGCAGCTTGGAGTTAGGGGGGTCTGGAAACACCATATATTTT. The encoded protein is CASSLELGGSGNTIYF.

The rearrangement joins TRBV5-6 to TRBJ2-7; D unclear. Germline V gene sequence: CDR1 SGHDT, CDR2 YYEEEE. CDR3 size: 14 residues. V lost 0 bases and J lost 2, with 9 bases in between. In DNA form, the CDR3 reads TGTGCCAGCAGCTTGGGTCCCGGAGCCTACGAGCAGTACTTC. It encodes CASSLGPGAYEQYF.

The V and J genes are TRBV29-1 and TRBJ1-2, with no clear D. V shed 8 bases and J shed 7 bases, with 17 bases lying between them. Germline loops: CDR1 SQVTM, CDR2 ANQGSEA. CDR3 length: 12 amino acids. CDR3 DNA sequence: TGCAGCTCCAGTAGCGGTGGGTCTGGCTACACCTTC. It translates to CSSSSGGSGYTF. The full variable domain, in which reference TRBV29-1 and TRBJ1-2 provide the parts outside the CDR3, is SAVISQKPSRDICQRGTSLTIQCQVDSQVTMMFWYRQQPGQSLTLIATANQGSEATYESGFVIDKFPISRPNLTFSTLTVSNMSPEDSSIYLCSSSSGGSGYTFGSGTRLTVV.

This sequence joins TRBV18 and TRBJ1-2; TRBD1 might be the D (5 bases). Per germline, CDR1 KGHSH and CDR2 LQKENI. V was trimmed by 3 bases and J by 0 bases, leaving 8 bases between them. CDR3 size: 14 residues. The CDR3 protein is CASSPTVTNYGYTF. CDR3 sequence (DNA): TGTGCCAGCTCACCGACAGTCACTAACTATGGCTACACCTTC.

The chain combines TRBV11-3 with TRBJ1-3; D is undetermined. The CDR3 length is 15 residues. V was pared by 6 bases and J by 1 base, with 13 bases between. Germline loops: CDR1 SGHNT, CDR2 YENEEA. The CDR3 DNA sequence: TGTGCCAGCAGTCAATCGGGCACGTCTGGAAACACCATATATTTT. Translation gives CASSQSGTSGNTIYF.